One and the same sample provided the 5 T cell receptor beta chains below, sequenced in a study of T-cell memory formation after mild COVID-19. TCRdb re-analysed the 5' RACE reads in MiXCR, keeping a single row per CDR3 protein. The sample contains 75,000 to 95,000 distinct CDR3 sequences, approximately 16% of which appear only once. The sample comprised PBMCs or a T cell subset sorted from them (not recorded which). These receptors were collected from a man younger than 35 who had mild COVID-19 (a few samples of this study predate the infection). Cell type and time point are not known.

The chain's CDR3 is CATSRATDGYEQYF. CDR3 DNA sequence: TGTGCCACCAGCAGAGCCACTGATGGTTACGAGCAGTACTTC. This chain uses TRBV15 with TRBJ2-7; D is ambiguous. This CDR3 comprises 14 residues. V lost 1 base and J lost 4, with 11 bases in between. Germline CDR1 is LNHNV and CDR2 is YYDKDF (reference sequence). Using reference TRBV15 and TRBJ2-7 for the parts outside the CDR3, the full variable domain is DAMVIQNPRYQVTQFGKPVTLSCSQTLNHNVMYWYQQKSSQAPKLLFHYYDKDFNNEADTPDNFQSRRPNTSFCFLDIRSPGLGDTAMYLCATSRATDGYEQYFGPGTRLTVT.

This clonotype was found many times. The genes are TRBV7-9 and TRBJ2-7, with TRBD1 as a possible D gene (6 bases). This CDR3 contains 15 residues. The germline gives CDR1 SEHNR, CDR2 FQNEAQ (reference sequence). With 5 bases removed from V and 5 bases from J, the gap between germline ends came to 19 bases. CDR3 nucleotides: TGTGCCAGCAGCCTAATCGGGGACATCTTTCACGAGCAGTACGTC. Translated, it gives CASSLIGDIFHEQYV.

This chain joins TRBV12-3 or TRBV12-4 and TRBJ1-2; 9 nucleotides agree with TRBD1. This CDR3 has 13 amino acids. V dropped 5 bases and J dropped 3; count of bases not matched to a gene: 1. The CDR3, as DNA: TGTGCCAGCAGTCGACAGGGGGACTATGGCTACACCTTC. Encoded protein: CASSRQGDYGYTF.

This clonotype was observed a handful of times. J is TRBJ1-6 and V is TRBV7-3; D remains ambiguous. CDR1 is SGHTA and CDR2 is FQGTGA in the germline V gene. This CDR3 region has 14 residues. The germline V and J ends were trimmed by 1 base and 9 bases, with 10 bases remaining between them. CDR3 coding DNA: TGTGCCAGCAGCTTAAACGGACCCTCTTCACCCCTCCACTTT. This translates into CASSLNGPSSPLHF.

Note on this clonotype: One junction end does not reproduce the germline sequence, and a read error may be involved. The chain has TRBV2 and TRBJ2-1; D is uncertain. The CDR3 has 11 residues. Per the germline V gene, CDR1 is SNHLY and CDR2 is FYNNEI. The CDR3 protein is CASSKAGEQFF. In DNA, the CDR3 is TGTGCCAGCAGTAAAGCCGGGGAGCAGTTCTTC.